These 10 T cell receptor beta chains were sequenced from one sample in a study of CD8 T cells in ankylosing spondylitis. General study points: A TCR beta motif of about 8 highly homologous variants appeared characteristic of ankylosing spondylitis blood.

These receptors lack a known antigen. TCRdb reprocessed the 5' RACE reads with MiXCR, giving one entry per CDR3 protein. The table shows 500,000 to 650,000 distinct CDR3 sequences, with about 5.7% occurring only once. What was sequenced was blood, either unsorted or a sorted T cell fraction (not recorded which). These receptors were collected from a male donor with ankylosing spondylitis.

This clonotype was recorded many times. The gene calls are TRBV20-1 and TRBJ2-1; 8 bases are shared with TRBD1. After removal of 3 bases from V and 4 bases from J, the junction contained 8 bases not matched to a gene. The CDR3 contains 15 residues. Germline V gene sequence: CDR1 DFQATT, CDR2 SNEGSKA (reference sequence). DNA for the CDR3: TGCAGTGCTAGTCCCGGGACAGGACTTTACAATGAGCAGTTCTTC. This gives the protein CSASPGTGLYNEQFF.

The J gene is TRBJ2-1, the V gene TRBV14; a weak D match, TRBD2 (5 bases). Germline-derived CDR1 and CDR2 are SGHDN and FVKESK. The V end was cut by 1 base, the J end by 12 bases, with 13 bases between. There are 13 residues in the CDR3. The CDR3 loop is CASSQGTPSRQFF. CDR3 DNA: TGTGCCAGCAGCCAAGGGACTCCAAGCCGGCAGTTCTTC.

V and J are TRBV19 and TRBJ1-1; D gene uncertain. CDR3 size: 13 residues. V lost 8 bases and J 3 bases, leaving 13 bases between the germline ends. The germline V gene encodes CDR1 LNHDA and CDR2 SQIVND (reference sequence). The CDR3: CASLRGEYTEAFF. The CDR3 DNA sequence: TGTGCCAGTCTTCGCGGGGAGTACACTGAAGCTTTCTTT.

The table lists this clonotype with many counts. The chain employs TRBV9 and TRBJ1-3; 9 nucleotides align to TRBD1. This CDR3 comprises 14 residues. Germline CDR1 is SGDLS and CDR2 is YYNGEE. Trimming cost V 4 bases and J 9 bases; bases outside gene matches: 8. CDR3 protein: CASSSGTGLGTIYF. DNA of the CDR3: TGTGCCAGCAGCTCCGGGACAGGGCTTGGCACCATATATTTT.

This clonotype was observed many times. V usage is TRBV10-2 and J usage is TRBJ2-2; no definite D call. V was pared by 5 bases and J by 0 bases, with 13 bases between. In germline, CDR1 is WSHSY, CDR2 SAAADI. The CDR3 has 16 amino acids. In DNA form, the CDR3 reads TGCGCCAGCAGTCTTACACAAGCATCGAACACCGGGGAGCTGTTTTTT. This codes for CASSLTQASNTGELFF.

This clonotype has a count of ten or more. The rearrangement links TRBV9 to TRBJ1-5; tentative D call: TRBD1 (6 bases). This CDR3 is 13 amino acids long. V was clipped by 4 bases and J by 4 bases, with 9 bases between them. Germline CDR1 reads SGDLS; CDR2 reads YYNGEE. CDR3 DNA sequence: TGTGCCAGCAGCAGACAGGTTAATCAGCCCCAGCATTTT. It specifies CASSRQVNQPQHF.

V and J are TRBV5-5 and TRBJ2-3; D call uncertain. V dropped 7 bases and J dropped 0 bases, with 15 bases sitting between them. This CDR3 spans 15 amino acids. Germline-derived CDR1 and CDR2 are SGHKS and YYEKEE (reference sequence). The CDR3 reads CASGDRLLSTDTQYF. DNA for the CDR3: TGTGCCAGCGGCGATCGGCTCCTTAGCACAGATACGCAGTATTTT.

The V call is TRBV7-2, the J call TRBJ2-7; 11 bases are shared with TRBD2. The CDR3 contains 15 residues. Germline CDR1 is SGHTA and CDR2 is FQGNSA. J gave up 8 bases and V 4 bases, and 10 bases lay outside the gene matches. The CDR3 DNA is TGTGCCAGCAGCTCCACCGGGACTAGCGGAATTAAGCAGTACTTC. Translated, it gives CASSSTGTSGIKQYF.

At least ten counts were recorded for this clonotype. The DNA of the CDR3 is TGTGCCTGGAGCCTAACAAGGAACACTGAAGCTTTCTTT. Its protein is CAWSLTRNTEAFF. V and J are TRBV30 and TRBJ1-1; D is uncertain. Germline CDR1 is GTSNPN and CDR2 is SVGIG (reference sequence). V lost 3 bases to trimming and J lost 1 base, with 9 bases between them. The CDR3 is 13 amino acids.

This clonotype showed up many times. This chain links TRBV7-2 with TRBJ1-5, with D possibly being TRBD1 (5 bases). Trimming cost V 4 bases and J 7 bases, with 14 bases left between them. Germline V CDR1 and CDR2: SGHTA, FQGNSA. CDR3 length equals 14 residues. CDR3 protein: CASSSGLPRQPQHF. The CDR3 DNA is TGTGCCAGCAGCTCGGGACTTCCCCGCCAGCCCCAGCATTTT.